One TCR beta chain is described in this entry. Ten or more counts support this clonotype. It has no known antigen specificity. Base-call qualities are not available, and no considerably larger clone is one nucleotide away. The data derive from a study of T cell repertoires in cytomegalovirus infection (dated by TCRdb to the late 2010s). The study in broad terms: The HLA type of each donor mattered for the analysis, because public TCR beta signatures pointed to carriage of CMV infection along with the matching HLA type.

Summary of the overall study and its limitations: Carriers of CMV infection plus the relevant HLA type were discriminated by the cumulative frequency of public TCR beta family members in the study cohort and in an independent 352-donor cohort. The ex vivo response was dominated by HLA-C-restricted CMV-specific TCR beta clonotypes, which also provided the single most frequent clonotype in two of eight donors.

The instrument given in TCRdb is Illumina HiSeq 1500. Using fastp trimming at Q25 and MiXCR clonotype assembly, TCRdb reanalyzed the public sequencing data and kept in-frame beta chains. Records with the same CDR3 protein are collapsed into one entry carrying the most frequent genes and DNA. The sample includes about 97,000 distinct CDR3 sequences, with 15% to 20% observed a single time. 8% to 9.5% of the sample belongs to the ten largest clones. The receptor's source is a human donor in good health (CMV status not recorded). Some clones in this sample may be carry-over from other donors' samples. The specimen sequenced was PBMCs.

The nucleotides are TGTGCCAGCAGCTCGCCGGGAGGCATAACGAACACCGGGGAGCTGTTTTTT. Translated, this is CASSSPGGITNTGELFF. The chain is assembled from TRBV7-2 and TRBJ2-2, and 7 junctional nucleotides match TRBD2. Counted from cysteine to phenylalanine, this CDR3 has 17 amino acids. The DNA shown is the 51-base CDR3, in frame from base 1. From a lookup of the germline V gene, CDR1 and CDR2 are SGHTA and FQGNSA. V and J are trimmed by 4 bases and 0 bases, and the gene matches miss 8 bases of the junction. Extended through the reference TRBV7-2 and TRBJ2-2 proteins, this CDR3 yields the full variable domain: GAGVSQSPSNKVTEKGKDVELRCDPISGHTALYWYRQSLGQGLEFLIYFQGNSAPDKSGLPSDRFSAERTGGSVSTLTIQRTQQEDSAVYLCASSSPGGITNTGELFFGEGSRLTVL.